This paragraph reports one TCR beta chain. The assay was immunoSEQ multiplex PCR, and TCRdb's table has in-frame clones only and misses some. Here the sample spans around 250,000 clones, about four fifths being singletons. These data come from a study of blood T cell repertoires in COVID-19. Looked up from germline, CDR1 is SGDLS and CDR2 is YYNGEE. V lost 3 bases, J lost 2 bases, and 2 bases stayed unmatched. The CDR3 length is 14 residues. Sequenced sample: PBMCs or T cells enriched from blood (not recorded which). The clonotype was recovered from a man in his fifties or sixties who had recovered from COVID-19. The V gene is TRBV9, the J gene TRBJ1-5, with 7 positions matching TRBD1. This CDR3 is CASSAGQGNQPQHF. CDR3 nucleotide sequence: TGTGCCAGCAGCGCAGGACAGGGCAATCAGCCCCAGCATTTT.